The rows below give T cell receptor beta chains drawn from one sample of a study of T cells after yellow fever vaccination. TCRdb analysed the 5' RACE reads with MiXCR anew, one entry per CDR3 protein. Of 90,000 to 130,000 distinct CDR3 sequences in the sample, roughly 8.9% were seen once. The input for sequencing was CD8+ T cells sorted from PBMCs, taken 45 days after the yellow fever booster vaccination. The origin of the receptors is a man under 40 who received the YFV17D yellow fever vaccine. The conserved cysteine and the conserved F or W are not part of the CDR3 here. Not all rows give a size; the values are once, few, many and, for expanded clones, a class.

j_call v_call clone_size cdr3_aa
TRBJ2-7 TRBV5-1 few ASSLWGGSEEQY
TRBJ2-1 TRBV7-9 many ASSLPNTGAFDNEQF
TRBJ2-1 TRBV6-6 few ASSKGGDEQF
TRBJ2-2 TRBV6-5 many ASSYHARSDTGELF
TRBJ2-1 TRBV5-4 many ASSLVMDEQF
TRBJ2-2 TRBV9 many ASSVEGVAGELF
TRBJ2-1 TRBV4-1 medium-sized ASSTSRAARADEQF
TRBJ1-2 TRBV12-3/TRBV12-4 NA ASSVQGLDGYT
TRBJ1-6 TRBV5-4 NA ASSSGSKVVPLH
TRBJ2-3 TRBV6-6 many ASSYTGDTQY
TRBJ2-5 TRBV27 many ASSYTAGNQETQY
TRBJ1-2 TRBV7-9 many ASSLDRVGYT
TRBJ2-7 TRBV19 NA ASSSRTDSYEQY
TRBJ2-7 TRBV20-1 many SARGLENYEQY
TRBJ2-4 TRBV2 NA ASIHRGDRDVETAKNIQY
TRBJ2-5 TRBV4-2 many ASSQVWGDTQY
TRBJ2-1 TRBV7-3 many ASSLSGRAGNEQF
TRBJ2-7 TRBV18 many ASSPEREFSYEQY
TRBJ2-2 TRBV28 many ASTILGGRATGELF
TRBJ2-2 TRBV29-1 many SAVTGGTGELF
TRBJ2-3 TRBV6-5 many ASSYGSESSTDTQY
TRBJ2-7 TRBV4-3 few ASSQDIRASYEQY
TRBJ2-3 TRBV10-2 many ASSFELAGVGATHTDTQY
TRBJ2-2 TRBV7-9 few ATPRTSGSSYTGELF
TRBJ2-1 TRBV25-1 few ASRTFGQGTNNEQF
TRBJ2-3 TRBV6-5 many ASNLCDTQY
TRBJ2-7 TRBV4-3 many ASSQEPRGVSYEQY
TRBJ2-5 TRBV20-1 many SARDIHGSDTQY
TRBJ2-7 TRBV30 many AWSVTAGDEQY
TRBJ2-2 TRBV28 many ASGYPGTGELF
TRBJ2-7 TRBV5-6 few ASSFGQAGYEQY
TRBJ2-7 TRBV4-1 many ASSQDPPGLADLGGSFEQY